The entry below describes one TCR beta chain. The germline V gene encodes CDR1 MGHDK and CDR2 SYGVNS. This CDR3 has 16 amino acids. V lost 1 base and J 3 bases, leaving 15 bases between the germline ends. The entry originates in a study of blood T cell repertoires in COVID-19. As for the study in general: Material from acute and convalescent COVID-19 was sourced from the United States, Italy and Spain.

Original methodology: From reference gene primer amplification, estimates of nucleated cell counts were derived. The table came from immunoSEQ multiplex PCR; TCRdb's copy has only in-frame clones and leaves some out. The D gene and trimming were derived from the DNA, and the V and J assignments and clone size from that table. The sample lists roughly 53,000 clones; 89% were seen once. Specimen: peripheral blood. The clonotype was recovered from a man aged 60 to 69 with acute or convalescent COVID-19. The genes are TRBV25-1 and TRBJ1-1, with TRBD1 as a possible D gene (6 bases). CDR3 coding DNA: TGTGCCAGCAGTGAATCCCCGATAGGGGGGGACACTGAAGCTTTCTTT. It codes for CASSESPIGGDTEAFF. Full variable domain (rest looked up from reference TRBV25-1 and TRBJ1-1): EADIYQTPRYLVIGTGKKITLECSQTMGHDKMYWYQQDPGMELHLIHYSYGVNSTEKGDLSSESTVSRIRTEHFPLTLESARPSHTSQYLCASSESPIGGDTEAFFGQGTRLTVV.